This TCR beta chain was obtained from a study of OX40 agonist ivuxolimab in advanced cancers. General study points: Patients with a partial response at 0.1-3.0 mg/kg had among the lowest clonal expansion.

Using immunoSEQ multiplex PCR, the repertoire was profiled, and TCRdb retains in-frame clones only, with some absent. The sample lists tens of thousands of clones, around 90% occurring once. In the case of this clone: What it binds is not known.

Per the germline V gene, CDR1 is MNHNS and CDR2 is SASEGT. V was cut by 0 bases and J by 3 bases, with 9 bases left in between. The CDR3 runs to 15 residues. The chain has TRBV6-1 and TRBJ1-5; D not certain. The specimen comprised CD4+ or CD8+ T cells sorted from blood, sampled in a trial of the OX40 agonist ivuxolimab. The sequence was collected from an adult with an advanced solid tumor such as melanoma, head and neck, liver or kidney cancer. CDR3 residues: CASSEAHGVNQPQHF. Here the CDR3 DNA reads TGTGCCAGCAGTGAAGCGCATGGGGTCAATCAGCCCCAGCATTTT.